Below are 23 T cell receptor beta chains sequenced from a single sample in a study of PD-L1 blockade in urothelial cancer. Here immunoSEQ multiplex PCR was the method, and the copy in TCRdb shows in-frame clones only, minus some. The sample has around 100,000 clones, 90% to 95% seen once; the top ten hold approximately 0.88%. Sample: PBMCs, taken around atezolizumab (anti-PD-L1) treatment. Receptor source: a woman of 80 years or more with urothelial cancer.

V and J are TRBV27 and TRBJ1-4; TRBD1 matches at 8 bases. V was clipped by 6 bases and J by 1 base; unmatched bases: 4. There are 15 residues in the CDR3. CDR1 is MNHEY and CDR2 is SMNVEV in the germline V gene (reference sequence). This CDR3 reads CASRSTGGTNEKLFF. DNA of the CDR3: TGTGCCAGCAGATCTACAGGGGGAACTAATGAAAAACTGTTTTTT.

This chain uses TRBV15 with TRBJ2-1; the match to TRBD1 covers 9 bases. J lost 7 bases, V lost 2 bases, and 6 bases had no gene match. CDR1 LNHNV and CDR2 YYDKDF come from the germline V gene (reference sequence). This CDR3 is built from 15 residues. The CDR3 reads CATSRLQGAVNEQFF. The CDR3 DNA sequence: TGTGCCACCAGCAGATTACAGGGGGCCGTGAATGAGCAGTTCTTC.

The chain couples TRBV28 to TRBJ1-2; D might be TRBD1 (6 bases). CDR1 MDHEN and CDR2 SYDVKM come from the germline V gene. The CDR3 sequence is 14 residues long. V was clipped by 7 bases and J by 8 bases, with 20 bases between them. CDR3 protein: CASTLIEGEEGYTF. The CDR3, as DNA: TGTGCCAGCACCCTTATCGAGGGGGAAGAAGGCTACACCTTC.

This chain's CDR3 is CASSQDRGNYGYTF. The CDR3 region has the DNA TGTGCCAGTAGCCAGGACAGGGGAAACTATGGCTACACCTTC. The chain is built from TRBV19 and TRBJ1-2; 9 bases are a match to TRBD1. V lost 6 bases to trimming and J lost 2 bases; unmatched junction nucleotides: 4. The CDR3 spans 14 residues. In germline, CDR1 is LNHDA, CDR2 SQIVND (reference sequence).

The chain carries TRBV7-3 and TRBJ1-1, with D possibly TRBD1 on 6 matching bases. CDR3 length: 16 amino acids. V was pared by 5 bases and J by 5 bases, with 21 bases between. Per germline, CDR1 SGHTA and CDR2 FQGTGA. The CDR3 nucleotides read TGTGCCAGCAGCCTCCTTGAGGCGGGGGCCGGGACTGAAGCTTTCTTT. This gives the protein CASSLLEAGAGTEAFF.

The V call is TRBV4-1, the J call TRBJ2-1, with no clear D. This CDR3 has 15 residues. The V end lost 0 bases, the J end lost 9 bases, and 15 bases lay between the germline ends. Per germline, CDR1 MGHRA and CDR2 YSYEKL. CDR3 in amino acids: CASSQDLSRNVEQFF. The DNA of the CDR3 is TGCGCCAGCAGCCAAGATCTGAGTAGAAATGTTGAGCAGTTCTTC.

The chain links TRBV27 to TRBJ2-7, with D unclear. The V end was cut by 6 bases, the J end by 4 bases, with 10 bases between. This CDR3 contains 12 residues. Germline-derived CDR1 and CDR2 are MNHEY and SMNVEV (reference sequence). The CDR3 here is CASSKNKYEQYF. CDR3 sequence (DNA): TGTGCCAGCAGCAAAAACAAGTACGAGCAGTACTTC.

Concerning this clone itself: A read error may produce the germline difference seen at one junction end. The chain recombines TRBV14 with TRBJ2-7, with 12 bases lining up with TRBD2. This CDR3 comprises 16 residues. Germline CDR1 reads SGHDN; CDR2 reads FVKESK. DNA of the CDR3: TGTGCCAGCAGTCAAGTTTTTGGACTAGCGGGGCCCGAGCAGTACTTC. It encodes CASSQVFGLAGPEQYF.

The chain recombines TRBV30 with TRBJ2-7; D is uncertain. The CDR3 runs 15 residues. Trimming shortened V by 1 base and J by 1 base, and 14 bases separated the two germline ends. CDR1 is GTSNPN, CDR2 SVGIG, per germline (reference sequence). The CDR3 loop reads CAWSAAVSVSYEQYF. The CDR3 DNA is TGTGCCTGGAGTGCCGCCGTGTCGGTATCCTACGAGCAGTACTTC.

The chain has TRBV28 and TRBJ1-5, with 7 bases fitting TRBD1. The CDR3 extends over 15 amino acids. Trimming at V came to 3 bases and at J to 5 bases, leaving 7 bases not matched to a gene. Germline V gene sequence: CDR1 MDHEN, CDR2 SYDVKM. CDR3 coding DNA: TGTGCCAGCAGTTTGCTGACAGGGACCGATCAGCCCCAGCATTTT. As protein: CASSLLTGTDQPQHF.

The V gene is TRBV5-1, the J gene TRBJ2-3; the match to TRBD1 covers 12 bases. Germline-derived CDR1 and CDR2 are SGHRS and YFSETQ. Germline trimming cut 6 bases from V and 1 base from J; bases unmatched to any gene: 12. This CDR3 has 18 residues. This CDR3 is CASITGTGGVGGTDTQYF. As DNA, the CDR3 is TGCGCCAGCATCACCGGGACAGGGGGCGTCGGGGGCACAGATACGCAGTATTTT. Looking up the rest from reference TRBV5-1 and TRBJ2-3 gives the full variable domain: KAGVTQTPRYLIKTRGQQVTLSCSPISGHRSVSWYQQTPGQGLQFLFEYFSETQRNKGNFPGRFSGRQFSNSRSEMNVSTLELGDSALYLCASITGTGGVGGTDTQYFGPGTRLTVL.

The chain combines TRBV5-5 with TRBJ2-7, with 8 bases that match TRBD1. This CDR3 has 14 amino acids. The V segment lost 4 bases and the J segment 3 bases; nucleotides outside the gene matches: 6. From germline, CDR1 is SGHKS and CDR2 YYEKEE (reference sequence). The CDR3: CASSDGQGNYEQYF. The DNA for the CDR3 is TGTGCCAGCAGCGACGGACAGGGAAACTACGAGCAGTACTTC. The complete variable domain, with remaining parts taken from reference TRBV5-5 and TRBJ2-7, reads DAGVTQSPTHLIKTRGQQVTLRCSPISGHKSVSWYQQVLGQGPQFIFQYYEKEERGRGNFPDRFSARQFPNYSSELNVNALLLGDSALYLCASSDGQGNYEQYFGPGTRLTVT.

The chain recombines TRBV5-4 with TRBJ2-2; 10 bases line up with TRBD2. The junction had 11 bases not matched to a gene; V was cut back by 6 bases and J by 6 bases. The CDR3 is 16 amino acids. The V gene's germline CDR1 is SGHNT and CDR2 YYREEE (reference sequence). The CDR3 spells CASTLKGLAGAGELFF. The CDR3 coding sequence is TGTGCCAGCACCCTTAAGGGGCTAGCGGGAGCCGGGGAGCTGTTTTTT.

This chain connects TRBV5-1 to TRBJ1-3, with unresolved D. This CDR3 region has 13 residues. Per germline, CDR1 SGHRS and CDR2 YFSETQ. Trimming cost V 0 bases and J 4 bases, with 5 bases left between them. CDR3 sequence (DNA): TGCGCCAGCAGCTTGGCCCGGGGAAACACCATATATTTT. Its translation is CASSLARGNTIYF.

The CDR3 nucleotides are TGTGCCAGCGGACCGGGACAAAGCACAGATACGCAGTATTTT. Its protein is CASGPGQSTDTQYF. The rearrangement joins TRBV5-6 to TRBJ2-3; the D gene is possibly TRBD1 (6 bases). Trimming removed 7 bases from V and 0 bases from J, with 12 bases in between. The CDR3 consists of 14 residues. Looked up from germline, CDR1 is SGHDT and CDR2 is YYEEEE.

The V gene is TRBV2, the J gene TRBJ1-4; D unresolved. The CDR3 contains 16 residues. Trimming removed 2 bases from V and 3 bases from J, with 13 bases in between. Germline assignment: CDR1 SNHLY and CDR2 FYNNEI. The CDR3 nucleotides are TGTGCCAGCAGTGAAATGCGGGCAGTCGCTAATGAAAAACTGTTTTTT. This encodes CASSEMRAVANEKLFF.

This chain connects TRBV12-5 to TRBJ2-5, with D perhaps TRBD2 (7 bases). V lost 5 bases to trimming and J lost 5 bases, with 12 bases between them. Germline V gene data show CDR1 as LGHNT and CDR2 as FRNRAP. CDR3 length: 13 amino acids. In nucleotides, the CDR3 is TGTGCTAGTGGTCCACAGGGAGGGGAGACCCAGTACTTC. Translated: CASGPQGGETQYF. The full variable domain, in which reference TRBV12-5 and TRBJ2-5 provide the parts outside the CDR3, is DARVTQTPRHKVTEMGQEVTMRCQPILGHNTVFWYRQTMMQGLELLAYFRNRAPLDDSGMPKDRFSAEMPDATLATLKIQPSEPRDSAVYFCASGPQGGETQYFGPGTRLLVL.

The V call is TRBV19, the J call TRBJ2-7, with 7 bases matching TRBD1. Germline V gene lookup returns CDR1 LNHDA and CDR2 SQIVND (reference sequence). With V trimmed by 6 bases and J by 2 bases, 10 bases remained unmatched. The CDR3 consists of 15 residues. The DNA for the CDR3 is TGTGCCAGTAGGCGAGAACAGGGGCCGACCTACGAGCAGTACTTC. Its translation is CASRREQGPTYEQYF.

The chain is built from TRBV19 and TRBJ2-7; 7 nucleotides align to TRBD1. The germline V gene encodes CDR1 LNHDA and CDR2 SQIVND (reference sequence). J was trimmed by 3 bases and V by 9 bases; bases with no gene match: 8. The CDR3 has 13 amino acids. CDR3: CASSPGQYYEQYF. The DNA for the CDR3 is TGTGCCAGCTCCCCGGGACAGTACTACGAGCAGTACTTC.

This chain connects TRBV5-1 to TRBJ2-7; D possibly corresponds to TRBD2 (5 bases). Germline V gives CDR1 SGHRS, CDR2 YFSETQ. The CDR3 length is 14 residues. Between the trimmed V and J ends, which lost 0 bases and 2 bases, there was a span of 9 bases. For the CDR3, the DNA is TGCGCCAGCAGCTTGGCGGGAAACCCCTACGAGCAGTACTTC. This translates into CASSLAGNPYEQYF. The whole variable domain, filled in from reference TRBV5-1 and TRBJ2-7, reads KAGVTQTPRYLIKTRGQQVTLSCSPISGHRSVSWYQQTPGQGLQFLFEYFSETQRNKGNFPGRFSGRQFSNSRSEMNVSTLELGDSALYLCASSLAGNPYEQYFGPGTRLTVT.

The J gene is TRBJ2-7, the V gene TRBV2; 7 bases match TRBD1. This CDR3 spans 13 amino acids. V lost 8 bases, J lost 6 bases, and 10 bases stayed unmatched. Germline CDR1 SNHLY, CDR2 FYNNEI. This CDR3 is CASAGTEGSEQYF. The DNA for the CDR3 is TGTGCCAGCGCCGGGACAGAGGGGTCCGAGCAGTACTTC.

A few counts support this clone. The rearrangement uses TRBV11-3 and TRBJ2-7; 7 bases agree with TRBD2. The CDR3 spans 11 residues. Germline CDR1 is SGHNT and CDR2 is YENEEA. V shed 8 bases and J 6 bases; nucleotides not matched to a gene: 4. CDR3 loop: CASGTGGEQYF. The CDR3 DNA sequence: TGTGCCAGCGGTACGGGGGGCGAGCAGTACTTC.

The gene calls are TRBV9 and TRBJ2-1; 8 nucleotides align to TRBD2. Germline CDR1 reads SGDLS; CDR2 reads YYNGEE. V gave up 6 bases and J gave up 6 bases; unmatched junction bases: 8. There are 14 residues in the CDR3. For the CDR3, the DNA is TGTGCCAGCACACTCCACGGGGGGGTCAATGAGCAGTTCTTC. The encoded protein is CASTLHGGVNEQFF. The full variable domain, rest sourced from reference TRBV9 and TRBJ2-1, is DSGVTQTPKHLITATGQRVTLRCSPRSGDLSVYWYQQSLDQGLQFLIQYYNGEERAKGNILERFSAQQFPDLHSELNLSSLELGDSALYFCASTLHGGVNEQFFGPGTRLTVL.